This T cell receptor (beta chain) was sequenced for a study of blood T cell repertoires in COVID-19. Profiled with immunoSEQ multiplex PCR; TCRdb holds only in-frame clones, not every one. The sample carries some 150,000 clones, about 87% recorded once. The sequencing sample was made of peripheral blood. The receptor was isolated from a man aged 50 to 60 who had recovered from COVID-19.

The DNA of the CDR3 is TGTGCCAGCAGCTTAGGGCCCGACAGGGGATGGTTGGGAGATACGCAGTATTTT. Its translation: CASSLGPDRGWLGDTQYF. V is TRBV7-9 and J is TRBJ2-3, with 8 bases fitting TRBD1. J lost 5 bases, V lost 1 base, and 14 bases had no gene match. The length of the CDR3 is 18 residues. The V gene's germline CDR1 is SEHNR and CDR2 FQNEAQ (reference sequence).